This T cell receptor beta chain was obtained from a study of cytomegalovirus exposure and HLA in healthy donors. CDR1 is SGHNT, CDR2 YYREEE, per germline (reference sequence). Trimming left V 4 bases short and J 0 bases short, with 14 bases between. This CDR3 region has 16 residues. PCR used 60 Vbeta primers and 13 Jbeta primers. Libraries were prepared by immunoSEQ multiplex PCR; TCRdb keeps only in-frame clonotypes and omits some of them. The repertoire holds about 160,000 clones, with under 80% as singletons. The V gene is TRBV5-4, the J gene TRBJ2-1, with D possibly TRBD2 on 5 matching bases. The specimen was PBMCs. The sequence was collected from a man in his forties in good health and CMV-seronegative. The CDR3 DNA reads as TGTGCCAGCAGCCGGGATGGGCCACACTCCTACAATGAGCAGTTCTTC. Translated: CASSRDGPHSYNEQFF. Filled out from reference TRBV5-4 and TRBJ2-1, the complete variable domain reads ETGVTQSPTHLIKTRGQQVTLRCSSQSGHNTVSWYQQALGQGPQFIFQYYREEENGRGNFPPRFSGLQFPNYSSELNVNALELDDSALYLCASSRDGPHSYNEQFFGPGTRLTVL.